These 5 T cell receptor beta chains were sequenced from one sample in a study of glioma-infiltrating T cells. Amplification of TCR alpha and beta CDR3 regions from RNA used iRepertoire nested multiplex PCR. Via MiXCR, TCRdb re-called the multiplex PCR reads, giving one row per CDR3 protein. The sample consists of approximately 190,000 distinct CDR3 sequences, 25% to 35% of them appearing once. The sequenced sample consisted of glioma tissue, nonneoplastic brain tissue, or PBMCs (not recorded which). Source of these receptors: a human donor with low-grade glioma or glioblastoma, undergoing nonglioma brain surgery, or in good health (not recorded which).

As regards this clonotype: One base away lies a much larger clone, so this may be a sequencing read error. This rearrangement joins TRBV2 to TRBJ2-5, with TRBD2 matching over 10 bases. The CDR3 contains 13 residues. Germline CDR1 reads SNHLY; CDR2 reads FYNNEI. The CDR3 nucleotides are TGTGCCAGCAGTGCTAGCGGGAGAGAGTCCCAGTACTTC. As protein: CASSASGRESQYF.

This clonotype was found many times. The chain has TRBV20-1 and TRBJ2-7; 13 bases match TRBD2. J lost 5 bases, V lost 5 bases, and 3 bases had no gene match. The CDR3 covers 13 residues. The germline V gene has CDR1 DFQATT and CDR2 SNEGSKA (reference sequence). CDR3 sequence (DNA): TGCAGTGCTCCAGGACTAGCGGGAGACGAGCAGTACTTC. Translated, it gives CSAPGLAGDEQYF.

In this sample, this clonotype turned up many times. The chain uses TRBV19 and TRBJ2-5, with D possibly being TRBD1 (5 bases). V was shortened by 4 bases and J by 1 base, with 10 bases between the two germline ends. CDR1 is LNHDA, CDR2 SQIVND, per germline (reference sequence). CDR3 length equals 14 residues. The CDR3 loop reads CASSTRQSQETQYF. CDR3 coding DNA: TGTGCCAGTAGTACCCGACAGTCCCAAGAGACCCAGTACTTC.

This clonotype was seen ten or more times. The rearrangement joins TRBV5-4 to TRBJ2-1; D call uncertain. Per the germline V gene, CDR1 is SGHNT and CDR2 is YYREEE (reference sequence). This CDR3 comprises 11 residues. The ends were cut back, 3 bases at V and 6 bases at J, with 4 bases in the middle. CDR3 in amino acids: CASSSSNEQFF. The CDR3 coding sequence is TGTGCCAGCAGCTCTAGCAATGAGCAGTTCTTC.

This clonotype has a count of ten or more. V gene TRBV12-3 or TRBV12-4 combines with J gene TRBJ2-7, with D uncertain. This CDR3 is built from 16 residues. The ends were cut back, 0 bases at V and 7 bases at J, with 19 bases in the middle. The CDR3 protein is CASSLARAPGRREQYF. For the CDR3, the DNA is TGTGCCAGCAGTTTAGCGCGCGCGCCGGGTCGTCGAGAGCAGTACTTC.